A single sample gave rise to the 20 T cell receptor beta chains below, sequenced in a study of T cell repertoires in cytomegalovirus infection. Using its own MiXCR run on the reads, TCRdb lists one record per CDR3 protein. This sample has about 68,000 distinct CDR3 sequences, with approximately 24% found just once. Their target antigens are unknown. The material sequenced was PBMCs, sequenced either directly or after in vitro stimulation (not recorded which). The receptors originated from a human donor in good health (CMV status not recorded). Some clones in this sample may be carry-over from other donors' samples.

This clonotype was observed a handful of times. The rearrangement uses TRBV7-8 and TRBJ2-5, with D tentatively TRBD2 (6 bases). V was trimmed by 6 bases and J by 0 bases, leaving 14 bases between them. Germline CDR1 is SGHVS and CDR2 is FQNEAQ. The CDR3 is made up of 15 amino acids. This CDR3 is CASRGGRTYQETQYF. CDR3 coding DNA: TGTGCCAGCAGAGGTGGGAGGACGTACCAAGAGACCCAGTACTTC.

This chain links TRBV29-1 with TRBJ1-1, with TRBD1 as a possible D gene (5 bases). The germline V gene has CDR1 SQVTM and CDR2 ANQGSEA. This CDR3 is 12 amino acids long. Trimming removed 7 bases from V and 0 bases from J, with 9 bases in between. Here the CDR3 DNA reads TGCAGCGGGGGACGGATGAACACTGAAGCTTTCTTT. Its protein product is CSGGRMNTEAFF.

This chain links TRBV30 with TRBJ2-5; D is undetermined. V shed 3 bases and J shed 4 bases, with 6 bases lying between them. The CDR3 length is 11 residues. Looked up from germline, CDR1 is GTSNPN and CDR2 is SVGIG (reference sequence). The DNA for the CDR3 is TGTGCCTGGAGGTCGGGAGAGACCCAGTACTTC. Encoded protein: CAWRSGETQYF. The full variable domain, in which reference TRBV30 and TRBJ2-5 provide the parts outside the CDR3, is SQTIHQWPATLVQPVGSPLSLECTVEGTSNPNLYWYRQAAGRGLQLLFYSVGIGQISSEVPQNLSASRPQDRQFILSSKKLLLSDSGFYLCAWRSGETQYFGPGTRLLVL.

This clonotype was seen more than once but under ten times. This chain joins TRBV28 and TRBJ2-5, with TRBD2 as a possible D gene (7 bases). The germline gives CDR1 MDHEN, CDR2 SYDVKM. V was shortened by 6 bases and J by 7 bases, with 18 bases between the two germline ends. The CDR3 runs to 14 residues. As DNA, the CDR3 is TGTGCCAGCAGCCCCGTAGGGGGGGGGGCGACCCAGTACTTC. Its protein product is CASSPVGGGATQYF.

In its sample, this clonotype was seen many times. The rearrangement uses TRBV7-2 and TRBJ1-1; possible D gene TRBD1, 6 bases. Deletions cut 5 bases from V and 7 bases from J, with 14 bases between. This CDR3 has 13 amino acids. Germline V lookup: CDR1 SGHTA, CDR2 FQGNSA. This chain's CDR3 is CASSEDRYHEAFF. In nucleotides, the CDR3 is TGTGCCAGCAGCGAAGACAGGTATCATGAAGCTTTCTTT.

This clonotype occurred many times. V usage is TRBV7-7 and J usage is TRBJ2-7; D gene unclear. CDR1 SSHAT and CDR2 FNYEAQ come from the germline V gene (reference sequence). The CDR3 covers 14 residues. The CDR3 DNA sequence: TGTGCTAGCAGCTTAGTAGCAGTTCCCTACGAGCAGTACGTC. Translation: CASSLVAVPYEQYV.

This clonotype was recorded a few times. J is TRBJ2-1 and V is TRBV28; the match to TRBD2 covers 8 bases. This CDR3 region has 14 residues. The germline V gene encodes CDR1 MDHEN and CDR2 SYDVKM. With 3 bases clipped from V and 12 bases from J, the junction kept 10 bases outside the gene matches. The CDR3 region has the DNA TGTGCCAGCAGTTTCTCCGCGGGAGGAGGGGTGCAGTTCTTC. Translated, it gives CASSFSAGGGVQFF.

V usage is TRBV7-2 and J usage is TRBJ2-1; D is ambiguous. Trimming stripped 1 base from V and 6 bases from J, with 4 bases between. CDR3 length equals 12 residues. Germline CDR1 SGHTA, CDR2 FQGNSA. The CDR3, as DNA: TGTGCCAGCAGCTTAGTCCCCAATGAGCAGTTCTTC. This gives the protein CASSLVPNEQFF.

This chain joins TRBV5-6 and TRBJ2-1, with TRBD2 matching over 16 bases. The J segment lost 3 bases and the V segment lost 0 bases, leaving 6 bases of the junction unmatched. The germline V gene has CDR1 SGHDT and CDR2 YYEEEE. The CDR3 loop spans 19 amino acids. CDR3 loop: CASSLEGTSGRGLYNEQFF. CDR3 coding DNA: TGTGCCAGCAGCTTGGAAGGGACTAGCGGGAGGGGGCTCTACAATGAGCAGTTCTTC.

The gene calls are TRBV6-6 and TRBJ1-1, with TRBD1 as a possible D gene (5 bases). Germline CDR1 and CDR2: MNHNY and SVGAGI (reference sequence). The CDR3 has 14 residues. V lost 0 bases and J 5 bases, leaving 10 bases between the germline ends. This chain's CDR3 is CASSYSTGGTEAFF. CDR3 nucleotide sequence: TGTGCCAGCAGTTACTCGACGGGGGGGACTGAAGCTTTCTTT.

The chain joins TRBV7-2 to TRBJ2-1, with TRBD2 matching 11 bases. CDR3 length: 15 amino acids. The germline gives CDR1 SGHTA, CDR2 FQGNSA. V gave up 6 bases and J gave up 6 bases; unmatched junction bases: 7. The CDR3 DNA follows: TGTGCCAGCAGGGGGGCGACTAGCGGGGTCAATGAGCAGTTCTTC. Translating it yields CASRGATSGVNEQFF.

The sample holds a few counts of this clonotype. The V and J genes are TRBV14 and TRBJ2-3; TRBD2 matches 8 bases. Germline V lookup: CDR1 SGHDN, CDR2 FVKESK. Trimming removed 4 bases from V and 0 bases from J; junction bases left unmatched: 6. This CDR3 comprises 16 residues. The CDR3: CASSPRTSSSTDTQYF. Written as DNA, the CDR3 is TGTGCCAGCAGCCCAAGGACTAGCAGTAGCACAGATACGCAGTATTTT.

This clonotype showed up just a few times. The rearrangement uses TRBV5-8 and TRBJ1-5; D possibly corresponds to TRBD1 (5 bases). The CDR3 contains 16 residues. The ends were cut back, 2 bases at V and 2 bases at J, with 14 bases in the middle. The germline V gene has CDR1 SGHTS and CDR2 YDEGEE. The CDR3 loop is CASSFSGGARNQPQHF. For the CDR3, the DNA is TGTGCCAGCAGCTTTTCAGGAGGGGCTCGCAATCAGCCCCAGCATTTT.

The chain joins TRBV2 to TRBJ2-3, with D possibly being TRBD1 (5 bases). The CDR3 is 15 amino acids. Trimming took 4 bases from V and 1 from J, leaving 12 bases between them. Germline lookup yields CDR1 SNHLY and CDR2 FYNNEI. The CDR3 loop is CASSARQGGTDTQYF. In DNA form, the CDR3 reads TGTGCCAGCAGTGCGAGGCAGGGCGGCACAGATACGCAGTATTTT.

The rearrangement links TRBV4-2 to TRBJ2-3; 9 bases are shared with TRBD1. Unmatched junction bases numbered 8, after V lost 6 bases and J lost 1 base. Germline V lookup: CDR1 LGHNA, CDR2 YNFKEQ. The CDR3 loop spans 16 amino acids. The CDR3 reads CASRNIGDRGTDTQYF. The CDR3 DNA is TGTGCCAGCAGAAACATTGGGGACAGGGGCACAGATACGCAGTATTTT.

V usage is TRBV19 and J usage is TRBJ1-2; maybe TRBD1 (6 bases). Trimming took off 5 bases at V and 4 bases at J, with 11 bases between the two ends. The germline V gene encodes CDR1 LNHDA and CDR2 SQIVND (reference sequence). There are 13 residues in the CDR3. The CDR3 loop reads CASSPDRLYGYTF. The DNA of the CDR3 is TGTGCCAGTAGTCCTGACAGGCTCTATGGCTACACCTTC.

This clonotype has a handful of counts. The V call is TRBV12-3 or TRBV12-4, the J call TRBJ1-5; the match to TRBD1 covers 9 bases. Trimming at V came to 1 base and at J to 2 bases, leaving 3 bases not matched to a gene. The length of the CDR3 is 16 residues. The CDR3 region is CASSLDRGLGNQPQHF. CDR3 in DNA: TGTGCCAGCAGTTTAGACAGGGGGCTTGGCAATCAGCCCCAGCATTTT.

V and J are TRBV20-1 and TRBJ2-1; TRBD2 aligns across 12 bases. V lost 7 bases and J lost 4; bases outside the gene matches: 8. This CDR3 comprises 15 residues. Germline V gives CDR1 DFQATT, CDR2 SNEGSKA (reference sequence). CDR3 amino acids: CSGEIGTSGYNEQFF. In DNA form, the CDR3 reads TGCAGTGGGGAGATCGGGACTAGCGGGTACAATGAGCAGTTCTTC.

This clonotype was seen only a few times. The rearrangement links TRBV7-2 to TRBJ2-7; D is uncertain. CDR3 size: 12 residues. Germline loops: CDR1 SGHTA, CDR2 FQGNSA. V lost 2 bases and J 7 bases, leaving 9 bases between the germline ends. CDR3 in amino acids: CASSLSHREQYF. The CDR3 DNA sequence: TGTGCCAGCAGCTTATCCCATCGGGAGCAGTACTTC.

There are a few counts of this clonotype. The chain couples TRBV6-2 or TRBV6-3 to TRBJ2-2, with a tentative D call TRBD2 (6 bases). Germline V gives CDR1 MNHEY, CDR2 SVGEGT. Trimming shortened V by 10 bases and J by 5 bases, and 17 bases separated the two germline ends. This CDR3 region has 14 residues. CDR3 residues: CATQGGAMTGELFF. DNA of the CDR3: TGTGCCACCCAAGGAGGGGCGATGACCGGGGAGCTGTTTTTT.